This T cell receptor (beta chain) was recovered during a study of T cells after yellow fever vaccination. A few counts support this clonotype. Its antigen is not known. Study-level points and caveats: A weaker secondary response peaked on day 5, the primary on day 15. Abundant clonotypes from the bulk population could have been carried over as contaminants into FACS-sorted repertoires. A minor fraction of clonotypes spanned both CD4 and CD8 compartments.

MiXCR, run by TCRdb on the 5' RACE reads, gives a single entry per CDR3 protein. This sample has under 250,000 distinct CDR3 sequences, with roughly 3.3% found just once. The CDR3 covers 16 residues. With V trimmed by 5 bases and J by 2 bases, 10 bases remained unmatched. This receptor was identified in a man between 18 and 35 years old who received the YFV17D yellow fever vaccine. The sample consisted of CD4+ T cells sorted from PBMCs, taken 10 days after the yellow fever booster vaccination. J is TRBJ2-7 and V is TRBV12-3 or TRBV12-4; 9 bases are shared with TRBD1. CDR3 residues: CASSRGQGQLTYEQYF. For the CDR3, the DNA is TGTGCCAGCAGTAGAGGACAGGGGCAGTTGACCTACGAGCAGTACTTC.